These T cell receptor beta chains were read from a single sample in a study of beta chain features in type 1 diabetes. Here immunoSEQ multiplex PCR was the method, and the copy in TCRdb shows in-frame clones only, minus some. Here the sample spans 300,000 to 350,000 clones, about 19% being singletons. Sequenced input: naive CD4+ T cells from blood. All receptors come from a woman younger than 30 in good health. The conserved cysteine and the conserved F or W are not part of the CDR3 here. Fields, in order: V gene, J gene, CDR3 protein.

TRBV4-1,TRBJ2-7,ASSQPIAGRYEQY
TRBV5-1,TRBJ2-5,ASSLVVRGQETQY
TRBV10-3,TRBJ2-1,ATDSQNEQF
TRBV11-2,TRBJ1-1,ASSLAATGGVSTEAF
TRBV27,TRBJ2-7,ASNRAGQSHEQY
TRBV5-1,TRBJ2-1,ASSLGGLADSSYNEQF
TRBV30,TRBJ1-1,AWARQGNTEAF
TRBV7-2,TRBJ2-5,ASSQTGTRGETQY
TRBV5-1,TRBJ2-7,ASSLDRAGEQY
TRBV4-1,TRBJ1-5,ASSQAPTGGYQPQH
TRBV7-2,TRBJ1-3,ASSFLQGLSGNTIY
TRBV30,TRBJ2-2,AWSVGAGELF
TRBV5-8,TRBJ2-7,ASSLLGTGIGYEQY
TRBV30,TRBJ1-2,AWTRDSGLYGYT
TRBV11-1,TRBJ2-7,ASSSDRTSYEQY
TRBV9,TRBJ2-5,ASSVAGGLRETQY
TRBV5-4,TRBJ2-5,ASSLETSGETQY
TRBV5-1,TRBJ2-3,ASSGFRDSGTDTQY
TRBV6-1,TRBJ2-5,ASSEPRAETQY
TRBV18,TRBJ2-2,ASSPGQGRTGELF
TRBV13,TRBJ2-7,ASSQPPRGGEQY
TRBV4-1,TRBJ2-1,ASSQGGLSGQF
TRBV2,TRBJ1-2,ASSVAGVDYGYT
TRBV5-1,TRBJ1-2,ASRATANYGYT
TRBV5-6,TRBJ2-3,ASSLASGGSNTQY
TRBV9,TRBJ2-1,ASSSREGSYNEQF
TRBV18,TRBJ1-5,ASSPNPYGGQPQH
TRBV9,TRBJ1-2,ASRGQEVRGYT
TRBV29-1,TRBJ2-1,SVEGPQTGGYNEQF
TRBV7-9,TRBJ2-5,ASSFAPSATGKTQY
TRBV25-1,TRBJ2-5,ASSADRYYGETQY
TRBV15,TRBJ2-7,ATSINRGSYEQY
TRBV20-1,TRBJ1-1,SVVRGGWAF
TRBV5-1,TRBJ1-1,ASSPQEALGTEAF
TRBV29-1,TRBJ1-1,SGGTRQGTTEAF
TRBV6-5,TRBJ1-4,ASTTGGSNEKLF
TRBV11-3,TRBJ2-2,ASSLGGTGELF
TRBV2,TRBJ1-1,ASSPEEGNTEAF
TRBV5-4,TRBJ1-4,ASSRPGEGEKLF
TRBV7-6,TRBJ2-7,ASSNRQRNSYEQY
TRBV7-9,TRBJ1-4,ASSAPVGGKEKLF
TRBV6-5,TRBJ2-6,ASSPGTAGANVLT
TRBV9,TRBJ2-1,ASSEGLAPLNEQF